Below, 11 T cell receptor beta chains from the same sample are listed, as sequenced in a study of beta chain features in type 1 diabetes. The investigators reverse transcribed all of the isolated RNA, so they sequenced expressed TCRB transcripts. Clones were read by immunoSEQ multiplex PCR, and TCRdb kept only the in-frame ones, dropping some. This sample carries 140,000 to 150,000 clones, 40% to 55% of them seen once, and the ten largest clones take over 0.4%. The sample taken for sequencing was Tregs from blood. All receptors come from a man in his late teens or twenties in good health.

This clone turned up a few times. CDR3 in amino acids: CASSLALAGWGTDTQYF. Written as DNA, the CDR3 is TGTGCCAGCAGCTTAGCGTTAGCGGGATGGGGCACAGATACGCAGTATTTT. This chain uses TRBV7-9 with TRBJ2-3, with 8 bases lining up with TRBD2. Germline CDR1 is SEHNR and CDR2 is FQNEAQ (reference sequence). This CDR3 region has 17 residues. J lost 1 base, V lost 0 bases, and 6 bases had no gene match.

This chain links TRBV18 with TRBJ1-1; 8 bases match TRBD1. CDR3 size: 16 residues. Unmatched junction bases numbered 9, after V lost 3 bases and J lost 3 bases. Germline CDR1 and CDR2: KGHSH and LQKENI. CDR3 sequence (DNA): TGTGCCAGCTCACCTGGACAGGGACGTGGGGACACTGAAGCTTTCTTT. Translated, it gives CASSPGQGRGDTEAFF.

The genes are TRBV2 and TRBJ1-2; 11 bases align to TRBD1. Germline CDR1 SNHLY, CDR2 FYNNEI. The junction had 4 bases not matched to a gene; V was cut back by 6 bases and J by 4 bases. The CDR3 contains 14 residues. The CDR3 nucleotides read TGTGCCAGCAGGGGGACAGGGGGAGTCTATGGCTACACCTTC. This codes for CASRGTGGVYGYTF.

The J gene is TRBJ1-1, the V gene TRBV27; 12 bases map to TRBD1. The CDR3 has 21 residues. Germline V gene sequence: CDR1 MNHEY, CDR2 SMNVEV (reference sequence). V shed 6 bases and J 1 base; nucleotides not matched to a gene: 21. The CDR3 reads CASSRSLFRDRGQRPNTEAFF. Written as DNA, the CDR3 is TGTGCCAGCAGCCGATCCCTCTTCCGGGACAGGGGGCAAAGACCGAACACTGAAGCTTTCTTT.

This clone was detected only once. This chain connects TRBV11-2 to TRBJ2-3; weak D call: TRBD2 (6 bases). V shed 4 bases and J shed 3 bases, with 17 bases lying between them. Germline-derived CDR1 and CDR2 are SGHAT and FQNNGV. The CDR3 contains 16 residues. The DNA for the CDR3 is TGTGCCAGCAGCTCGCCGAGGGGACTTCAAACAGATACGCAGTATTTT. This sequence encodes CASSSPRGLQTDTQYF.

The genes are TRBV28 and TRBJ1-4; D is possibly TRBD1 (5 bases). Germline-derived CDR1 and CDR2 are MDHEN and SYDVKM. The CDR3 extends over 13 amino acids. V shed 4 bases and J shed 8 bases, with 11 bases lying between them. Here the CDR3 DNA reads TGTGCCAGCAGTTATCAGGGTCGCGAAAAACTGTTTTTT. It specifies CASSYQGREKLFF.

J is TRBJ2-1 and V is TRBV5-1, with 7 bases fitting TRBD1. Germline CDR1 is SGHRS and CDR2 is YFSETQ. The CDR3 has 12 residues. Losses at the gene ends were 4 bases for V and 9 bases for J; bases not matched to a gene: 4. The CDR3 sequence is CASSQGVREQFF. In nucleotides, the CDR3 is TGCGCCAGCAGCCAGGGGGTCCGTGAGCAGTTCTTC.

The chain has TRBV9 and TRBJ2-5; a possible D gene is TRBD2 (6 bases). This CDR3 region has 15 residues. The germline gives CDR1 SGDLS, CDR2 YYNGEE. Between the trimmed V and J ends, which lost 4 bases and 5 bases, there was a span of 18 bases. The CDR3: CASSSEGRIGETQYF. The CDR3 coding sequence is TGTGCCAGCAGCTCGGAGGGCCGCATTGGGGAGACCCAGTACTTC.

The J gene is TRBJ2-1, the V gene TRBV2; TRBD1 might be the D (5 bases). V dropped 10 bases and J dropped 3 bases, with 19 bases sitting between them. Per germline, CDR1 SNHLY and CDR2 FYNNEI. The CDR3 totals 15 residues. CDR3 in amino acids: CATKRGSVFYNEQFF. The CDR3 coding sequence is TGTGCCACCAAAAGGGGCAGCGTCTTCTACAATGAGCAGTTCTTC.

This clone has just a few counts. The chain recombines TRBV2 with TRBJ2-5; D possibly corresponds to TRBD1 (7 bases). V gave up 9 bases and J gave up 2 bases, with 10 bases separating them. The CDR3 length is 12 residues. Looked up from germline, CDR1 is SNHLY and CDR2 is FYNNEI. As DNA, the CDR3 is TGTGCCAGAGCAGGGGGGCAAGAGACCCAGTACTTC. Its translation is CARAGGQETQYF.

There are a few counts of this clone. V is TRBV10-3 and J is TRBJ2-7; weak D call: TRBD1 (6 bases). This CDR3 contains 14 residues. Germline V gives CDR1 ENHRY, CDR2 SYGVKD. Between the trimmed V and J ends, which lost 2 bases and 3 bases, there was a span of 11 bases. The CDR3 nucleotides read TGTGCCATCAGTGAGGGGACAATCGGCTACGAGCAGTACTTC. This encodes CAISEGTIGYEQYF.